Below, 24 T cell receptor beta chains from the same sample are listed, as sequenced in a study of blood T cells in healthy people across ages. Through a sample-barcoded 5' primer and a J-beta primer mix, a second PCR was run for roughly 7 to 11 cycles. TCRdb redid the calling of the 5' RACE reads with MiXCR, one entry per CDR3 protein. This table has 1 million to 1.2 million distinct CDR3 sequences, roughly two fifths appearing once. Material: blood. Receptors originate from a man younger than 35 in good health.

The CDR3 protein is CASSHAGANTGELFF. CDR3 nucleotides: TGCGCCAGCAGCCACGCAGGGGCCAACACCGGGGAGCTGTTTTTT. The chain has TRBV4-3 and TRBJ2-2; a possible D gene is TRBD1 (6 bases). Germline CDR1 and CDR2: LGHNA and YSLEER. This CDR3 is 15 amino acids long. The V gene lost 3 bases and the J gene lost 2 bases, with 10 bases spanning the gap.

The chain joins TRBV12-3 or TRBV12-4 to TRBJ2-3; TRBD2 aligns across 7 bases. J lost 1 base, V lost 7 bases, and 5 bases had no gene match. The CDR3 runs to 14 residues. CDR3 sequence: CASTTSRGTDTQYF. The CDR3 bases are TGTGCCAGCACGACTAGCCGTGGCACAGATACGCAGTATTTT.

The V and J genes are TRBV7-6 and TRBJ1-1; 7 nucleotides align to TRBD1. In germline, CDR1 is SGHVS, CDR2 FNYEAQ. This CDR3 is built from 15 residues. Trimming at V came to 2 bases and at J to 0 bases, leaving 3 bases not matched to a gene. CDR3 nucleotide sequence: TGTGCCAGCAGCTTATCAGGGGGGATGAACACTGAAGCTTTCTTT. The encoded protein is CASSLSGGMNTEAFF. The complete variable domain, with remaining parts taken from reference TRBV7-6 and TRBJ1-1, reads GAGVSQSPRYKVTKRGQDVALRCDPISGHVSLYWYRQALGQGPEFLTYFNYEAQQDKSGLPNDRFSAERPEGSISTLTIQRTEQRDSAMYRCASSLSGGMNTEAFFGQGTRLTVV.

The chain combines TRBV2 with TRBJ2-5; D assignment may be TRBD1 or TRBD2 (5 bases each). The CDR3 has 14 amino acids. Germline V gives CDR1 SNHLY, CDR2 FYNNEI. Trimming took 6 bases from V and 11 from J, leaving 22 bases between them. As DNA, the CDR3 is TGTGCCAGCAGAAAAGGAGTGGGGGTTAATGAGCAGTACTTC. Amino acids: CASRKGVGVNEQYF.

The chain joins TRBV5-1 to TRBJ2-3; no clear D gene. The CDR3 runs 15 residues. V lost 2 bases to trimming and J lost 0 bases, with 10 bases between them. The germline V gene encodes CDR1 SGHRS and CDR2 YFSETQ. This chain's CDR3 is CASSFQPLSTDTQYF. For the CDR3, the DNA is TGCGCCAGCAGCTTCCAACCTTTGAGCACAGATACGCAGTATTTT.

The chain couples TRBV4-3 to TRBJ2-3; D not certain. CDR1 and CDR2 (germline): LGHNA, YSLEER. The CDR3 contains 16 residues. V shed 0 bases and J shed 1 base, with 11 bases lying between them. In DNA form, the CDR3 reads TGCGCCAGCAGCCAAGATCAGAGGACGGGCACAGATACGCAGTATTTT. It translates to CASSQDQRTGTDTQYF.

V gene TRBV6-5 combines with J gene TRBJ1-2; weak D call: TRBD1 (6 bases). Trimming cost V 5 bases and J 7 bases, with 14 bases left between them. In germline, CDR1 is MNHEY, CDR2 SVGAGI. This CDR3 is built from 13 residues. The CDR3 DNA reads TGTGCCAGCAGTGTCACAGGGTTGAGTGGCTACACCTTC. It yields the protein CASSVTGLSGYTF.

The chain uses TRBV4-2 and TRBJ2-3, with D perhaps TRBD1 (5 bases). This CDR3 region has 16 residues. Trimming took off 5 bases at V and 2 bases at J, with 17 bases between the two ends. Germline V gene lookup returns CDR1 LGHNA and CDR2 YNFKEQ. Here the CDR3 DNA reads TGTGCCAGCAGCGCTCATTGGAATGGGGCCACAGATACGCAGTATTTT. This encodes CASSAHWNGATDTQYF.

The chain combines TRBV29-1 with TRBJ1-1; D remains unclear. The CDR3 has 12 residues. Trimming stripped 7 bases from V and 5 bases from J, with 14 bases between. Germline V gives CDR1 SQVTM, CDR2 ANQGSEA. The CDR3 bases are TGCAGCGGTGACCGGGATGGGACTGAAGCTTTCTTT. Its protein is CSGDRDGTEAFF.

The chain carries TRBV29-1 and TRBJ1-5, with D unclear. V was clipped by 7 bases and J by 0 bases, with 13 bases between them. CDR1 and CDR2 from the germline V gene are SQVTM and ANQGSEA. This CDR3 spans 14 amino acids. Written as DNA, the CDR3 is TGCAGCGCTGCAAATGGTTATAGCAATCAGCCCCAGCATTTT. Residues: CSAANGYSNQPQHF.

The J gene is TRBJ1-1, the V gene TRBV7-2; D is undetermined. From germline, CDR1 is SGHTA and CDR2 FQGNSA. V lost 3 bases, J lost 5 bases, and 10 bases lay in between. CDR3 length: 13 amino acids. The CDR3, as DNA: TGTGCCAGCAGCTTGAGTTACGGGACTGAAGCTTTCTTT. The encoded protein is CASSLSYGTEAFF. The entire variable domain, with the rest obtained from reference TRBV7-2 and TRBJ1-1, is as follows: GAGVSQSPSNKVTEKGKDVELRCDPISGHTALYWYRQSLGQGLEFLIYFQGNSAPDKSGLPSDRFSAERTGGSVSTLTIQRTQQEDSAVYLCASSLSYGTEAFFGQGTRLTVV.

The chain recombines TRBV4-1 with TRBJ2-3; D gene uncertain. Germline CDR1 reads MGHRA; CDR2 reads YSYEKL. Trimming removed 2 bases from V and 0 bases from J, with 9 bases in between. CDR3 length equals 15 residues. For the CDR3, the DNA is TGCGCCAGCAGCCAATCTACCCTTAGCACAGATACGCAGTATTTT. Protein: CASSQSTLSTDTQYF.

In regard to this clonotype: A much larger clone is a single base away; this may be a read error. J is TRBJ2-6 and V is TRBV20-1, with a weak D call TRBD1 (6 bases). Between the trimmed V and J ends, which lost 7 bases and 8 bases, there was a span of 15 bases. Per the germline V gene, CDR1 is DFQATT and CDR2 is SNEGSKA (reference sequence). There are 13 residues in the CDR3. The DNA of the CDR3 is TGCAGTGTCCCACAGGGTCGGTCCAACGTCCTGACTTTC. Amino acids: CSVPQGRSNVLTF.

V usage is TRBV7-9 and J usage is TRBJ1-1, with unresolved D. The V end lost 2 bases, the J end lost 4 bases, and 8 bases lay between the germline ends. This CDR3 spans 13 amino acids. Per germline, CDR1 SEHNR and CDR2 FQNEAQ (reference sequence). Here the CDR3 DNA reads TGTGCCAGCAGCTTACGGATTATCACTGAAGCTTTCTTT. This sequence encodes CASSLRIITEAFF.

This clonotype was detected a few times. The chain uses TRBV6-1 and TRBJ1-5; D remains unclear. Germline-derived CDR1 and CDR2 are MNHNS and SASEGT. This CDR3 comprises 13 residues. Trimming stripped 3 bases from V and 3 bases from J, with 6 bases between. The CDR3 DNA is TGTGCCAGCAGTGACAGAAACAATCAGCCCCAGCATTTT. Translated: CASSDRNNQPQHF.

This clonotype was observed a handful of times. The rearrangement uses TRBV7-2 and TRBJ1-5; D is uncertain. Looked up from germline, CDR1 is SGHTA and CDR2 is FQGNSA. The CDR3 has 13 residues. Trimming shortened V by 8 bases and J by 5 bases, and 13 bases separated the two germline ends. The CDR3 DNA sequence: TGTGCCAGCTGCCCGAGTGGCGATCAGCCCCAGCATTTT. Protein sequence: CASCPSGDQPQHF.

This clonotype was counted between two and nine times. The V call is TRBV2, the J call TRBJ2-7; possibly TRBD1 or TRBD2 for D (5 bases each). Germline values: CDR1 SNHLY, CDR2 FYNNEI. Trimming pared 7 bases from V and 0 bases from J, leaving 13 bases between. This CDR3 has 14 residues. Here the CDR3 reads CASTGRRNSYEQYF. The CDR3 DNA reads as TGTGCCAGCACGGGACGGAGGAACTCCTACGAGCAGTACTTC.

This clonotype was counted only a few times. This chain joins TRBV6-2 or TRBV6-3 and TRBJ2-1; D uncertain. The CDR3 spans 15 residues. The germline V gene encodes CDR1 MNHEY and CDR2 SVGEGT. V lost 8 bases to trimming and J lost 0 bases, with 14 bases between them. The DNA for the CDR3 is TGTGCCAGCGGAAAGGGTACCCTCTCCTACAATGAGCAGTTCTTC. Residues: CASGKGTLSYNEQFF.

Details on this clonotype: One end of the junction is discordant with germline, which a read error may explain. This rearrangement joins TRBV25-1 to TRBJ1-4, with D maybe TRBD1 (6 bases). The CDR3 consists of 14 residues. Germline V lookup: CDR1 MGHDK, CDR2 SYGVNS. CDR3 DNA: TGTGCTAGCAGTGAGTTCAAGGGGGGAGAAAAACTGTTTTTT. The encoded protein is CASSEFKGGEKLFF.

In its sample, this clonotype was seen a few times. This chain connects TRBV9 to TRBJ2-1; no firm D call. Judging by the DNA end, TRBJ2-7 fits better; the J call may be wrong. The CDR3 has 14 residues. From germline, CDR1 is SGDLS and CDR2 YYNGEE. CDR3 in DNA: TGTGCCAGCAGCGCTGAGACCAGTTACAATGAGCAGTACTTC. Amino acid sequence: CASSAETSYNEQYF.

V gene TRBV28 combines with J gene TRBJ2-4, with 9 nucleotides matching TRBD1. Germline V gene sequence: CDR1 MDHEN, CDR2 SYDVKM. After removal of 4 bases from V and 9 bases from J, the junction contained 7 bases not matched to a gene. The CDR3 contains 14 residues. The CDR3 sequence is CASSSRQGEVIQYF. CDR3 in DNA: TGTGCCAGCAGTTCGCGACAGGGGGAGGTCATTCAGTACTTC. Full variable domain (remainder filled in from reference TRBV28 and TRBJ2-4): DVKVTQSSRYLVKRTGEKVFLECVQDMDHENMFWYRQDPGLGLRLIYFSYDVKMKEKGDIPEGYSVSREKKERFSLILESASTNQTSMYLCASSSRQGEVIQYFGAGTRLSVL.

The chain uses TRBV11-2 and TRBJ2-3; D is tentatively TRBD1 or TRBD2 (6 bases each). From germline, CDR1 is SGHAT and CDR2 FQNNGV. CDR3 length: 16 residues. The V gene lost 5 bases and the J gene lost 5 bases, with 20 bases spanning the gap. CDR3 in amino acids: CASSPIGGGLGDTQYF. The CDR3 DNA is TGTGCCAGCAGCCCGATAGGGGGAGGATTAGGAGATACGCAGTATTTT.

This clonotype was detected only a few times. The rearrangement joins TRBV6-2 or TRBV6-3 to TRBJ2-1, with a possible D match to TRBD1 (6 bases). Looked up from germline, CDR1 is MNHEY and CDR2 is SVGEGT. V was pared by 4 bases and J by 8 bases, with 18 bases between. This CDR3 has 15 residues. The CDR3 here is CASSLIPGVDDEQFF. The CDR3 DNA sequence: TGTGCCAGCAGTTTAATACCAGGGGTGGATGATGAGCAGTTCTTC.

In its sample, this clonotype was seen a few times. The V and J genes are TRBV20-1 and TRBJ1-4; 7 bases fit TRBD1. The CDR3 is 14 residues long. In germline, CDR1 is DFQATT, CDR2 SNEGSKA (reference sequence). Germline trimming cut 5 bases from V and 4 bases from J; bases unmatched to any gene: 7. The CDR3 sequence is CSAVPGQFNEKLFF. Written as DNA, the CDR3 is TGCAGTGCTGTACCGGGACAGTTTAATGAAAAACTGTTTTTT.